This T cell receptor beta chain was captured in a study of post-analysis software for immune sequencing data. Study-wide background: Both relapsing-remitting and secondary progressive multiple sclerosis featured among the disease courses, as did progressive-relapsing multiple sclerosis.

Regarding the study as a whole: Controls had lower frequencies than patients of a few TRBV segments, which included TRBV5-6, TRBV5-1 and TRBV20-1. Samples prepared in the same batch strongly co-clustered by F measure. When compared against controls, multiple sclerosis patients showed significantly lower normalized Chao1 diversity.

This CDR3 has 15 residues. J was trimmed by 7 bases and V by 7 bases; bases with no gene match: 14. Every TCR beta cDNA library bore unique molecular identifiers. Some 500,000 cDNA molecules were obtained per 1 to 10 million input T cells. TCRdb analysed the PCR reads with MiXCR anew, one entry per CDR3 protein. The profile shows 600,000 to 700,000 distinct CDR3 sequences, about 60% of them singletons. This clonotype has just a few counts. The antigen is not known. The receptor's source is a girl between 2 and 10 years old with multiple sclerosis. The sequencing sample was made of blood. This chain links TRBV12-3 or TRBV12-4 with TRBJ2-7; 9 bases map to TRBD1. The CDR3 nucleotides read TGTGCCAGCACCTTCTCCGGGACAGGGCGTAGGGAGCAGTACTTC. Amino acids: CASTFSGTGRREQYF.